This T cell receptor (beta chain) was sequenced in a study of blood T cell repertoires in COVID-19. Methods used by the authors: Nucleated cell number was recorded as an estimate derived from reference gene primer amplification. Produced via immunoSEQ multiplex PCR; TCRdb's table is partial and in-frame only. Clonal size and the V and J genes are those of that table, whereas D and trimming came from the DNA. The sample lists some 400,000 clones, 75% to 90% occurring once. The germline V and J ends were trimmed by 4 bases and 2 bases, with 9 bases remaining between them. The V gene's germline CDR1 is KGHSH and CDR2 LQKENI. This CDR3 has 13 residues.

The source material was PBMCs or T cells enriched from blood (not recorded which). This chain links TRBV18 with TRBJ2-7; D might be TRBD2 (6 bases). The sequence was obtained from a man aged 30 to 45 who had recovered from COVID-19. CDR3 residues: CASSLAATYEQYF. CDR3 sequence (DNA): TGTGCCAGCTCACTAGCGGCAACCTACGAGCAGTACTTC.